This TCR beta chain was captured by sequencing in a study of blood T cell repertoires in COVID-19. This table comes from immunoSEQ multiplex PCR, and its TCRdb copy is limited to in-frame clones, with some not included. The sample consists of 200,000 or so clones, 84% of them appearing once. V was clipped by 3 bases and J by 5 bases, with 11 bases between them. Germline values: CDR1 SGDLS, CDR2 YYNGEE. The CDR3 has 13 residues. The gene calls are TRBV9 and TRBJ1-1; no clear D gene. The sequence derives from a man aged 35 to 55 who had recovered from COVID-19. Sequenced input: peripheral blood. CDR3 nucleotide sequence: TGTGCCAGCAGCGCGCACTCGGGGACTGAAGCTTTCTTT. The encoded protein is CASSAHSGTEAFF.